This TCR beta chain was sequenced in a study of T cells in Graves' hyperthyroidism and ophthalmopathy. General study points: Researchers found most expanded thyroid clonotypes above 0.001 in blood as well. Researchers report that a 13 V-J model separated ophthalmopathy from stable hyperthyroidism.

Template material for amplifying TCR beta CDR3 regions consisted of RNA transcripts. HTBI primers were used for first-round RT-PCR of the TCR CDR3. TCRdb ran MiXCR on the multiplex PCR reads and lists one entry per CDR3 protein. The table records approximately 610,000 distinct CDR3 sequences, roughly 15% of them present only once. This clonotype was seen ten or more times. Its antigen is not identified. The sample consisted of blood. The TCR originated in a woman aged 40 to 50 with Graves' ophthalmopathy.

The CDR3 here is CSATTSGAPYEQYF. The DNA of the CDR3 is TGCAGTGCTACGACTAGCGGGGCGCCCTACGAGCAGTACTTC. The chain is built from TRBV20-1 and TRBJ2-7; TRBD2 matches at 11 bases. The CDR3 contains 14 residues. Germline V gene lookup returns CDR1 DFQATT and CDR2 SNEGSKA (reference sequence). Trimming at V came to 4 bases and at J to 2 bases, leaving 4 bases not matched to a gene.